This T cell receptor (beta chain) originates from a study of blood T cell repertoires in COVID-19 (TCRdb year 2020). For the study in its entirety: The collaborator samples originated in the United States, Italy and Spain and spanned the acute and convalescent phases of COVID-19. Where HLA class I and class II types were available, the types were taken from metadata supplied by the sample provider, not from assay-based typing. The dataset comprised deeply sampled blood TCRbeta repertoires from subjects exposed to, actively infected with, or recovered from COVID-19. The sample metadata nearly always contained a de-identified subject ID, COVID-19 status, age in years and sex. The samples were drawn from two sources: the first 160 participants of the ongoing ImmuneRACE study, and 1,000 to 1,500 subjects contributed by 6 global collaborators. The material from the prospective study consisted of cDNA or gDNA derived from T cells, B-cell-depleted T cells, or PBMCs. The repertoires were made available in a free public database intended to serve as a resource for research on the immune response to SARS-CoV-2.

Collaborating institutions collected whole blood in K2EDTA tubes following their own protocols. Collaborator samples were shipped for TCRbeta analysis as frozen whole blood, isolated PBMCs, or DNA extracted from either sample type. TCRbeta CDR3 regions were amplified from genomic DNA using the immunoSEQ Assay, a bias-controlled multiplex PCR. As for the original processing: Within the assay, amplification of reference gene primers was used to estimate how many nucleated cells each sample contained. To quantify the absolute abundance of each unique TCRbeta CDR3 rearrangement, sequence reads were collapsed and filtered. For each sample, productive Simpson clonality was calculated as the square root of Simpson's diversity index across productive rearrangements. In its TCRdb copy, this immuneACCESS table keeps in-frame sequences only and misses some clones. Where compared with another copy, unresolved V genes explain less than half of these, and the others have no known cause. For V, J and clone size, that table is used; D and trimming come from the DNA. For this sample the table gives about 49,000 clones, of which under 70% were detected only once. Around 9.4% of the sample comes from the top ten.

Details on this clone: This clone's antigen is unknown. No base qualities exist here, and no much larger clone lies one base off it.

Taken from cysteine to phenylalanine, the CDR3 has 11 residues. CDR3 DNA only is kept here, 33 bases in frame from base 1. Sequences SNHLY (CDR1) and FYNNEI (CDR2) are obtained from the germline V gene. The junction carries 5 bases between V and J, which are trimmed by 7 bases and 2 bases respectively. Paper-wide results and their limitations: How much clinical and demographic metadata was included differed by source and by participant, and the metadata was provided uncurated.

This sequence uses TRBV2 and TRBJ1-2; the D segment could be TRBD1, given 5 matching bases. The material sequenced was peripheral blood. The clonotype originates from a woman in her sixties or seventies with acute or convalescent COVID-19. The CDR3 is CASNRNYGYTF. At the DNA level, the sequence is TGTGCCAGCAACAGGAACTATGGCTACACCTTC. When the CDR3 is completed using the reference TRBV2 and TRBJ1-2 genes on either side, the full variable domain is EPEVTQTPSHQVTQMGQEVILRCVPISNHLYFYWYRQILGQKVEFLVSFYNNEISEKSEIFDDQFSVERPDGSNFTLKIRSTKLEDSAMYFCASNRNYGYTFGSGTRLTVV.